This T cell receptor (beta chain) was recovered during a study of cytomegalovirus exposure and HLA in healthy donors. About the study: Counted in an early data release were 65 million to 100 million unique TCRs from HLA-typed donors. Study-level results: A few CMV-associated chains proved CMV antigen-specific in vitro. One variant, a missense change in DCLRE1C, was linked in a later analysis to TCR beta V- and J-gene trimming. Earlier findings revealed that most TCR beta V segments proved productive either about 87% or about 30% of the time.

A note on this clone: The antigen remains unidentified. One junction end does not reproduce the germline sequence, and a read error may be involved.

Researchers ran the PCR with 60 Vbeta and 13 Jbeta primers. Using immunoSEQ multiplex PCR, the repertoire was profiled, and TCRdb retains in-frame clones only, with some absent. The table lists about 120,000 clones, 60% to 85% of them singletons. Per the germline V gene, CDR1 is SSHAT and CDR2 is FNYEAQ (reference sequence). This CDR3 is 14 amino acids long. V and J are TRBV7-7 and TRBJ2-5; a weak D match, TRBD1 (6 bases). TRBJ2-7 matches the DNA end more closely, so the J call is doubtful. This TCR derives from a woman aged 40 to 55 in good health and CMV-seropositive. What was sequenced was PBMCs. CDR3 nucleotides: TGTGCTAGCAGCTTAACCGAACAGGGCTACGAGCAGTACTTC. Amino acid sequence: CASSLTEQGYEQYF.